Listed below are T cell receptor beta chains from one sample, sequenced in a study of cytomegalovirus exposure and HLA in healthy donors. The table came from immunoSEQ multiplex PCR; TCRdb's copy has only in-frame clones and leaves some out. The sample yields some 160,000 clones, around 80% seen once. The source material was PBMCs. These receptor sequences come from a male donor in good health and CMV-seronegative. CDR3s include the opening cysteine and the closing phenylalanine or tryptophan. Fields, in order: V gene, clone size, J gene, D gene, CDR3 protein, CDR3 DNA. D genes are given only for firm matches. For some rows the clone size is stated as once, few or many, or as a class when expanded; others skip it.

V: TRBV2; size: NA; J: TRBJ2-5; D: NA; CDR3: CASSLAGETQYF; DNA: TGTGCCAGCAGCCTAGCTGGAGAGACCCAGTACTTC
V: TRBV11-2; size: once; J: TRBJ1-5; D: NA; CDR3: CASSRSGGTRSNQPQHF; DNA: TGTGCCAGCAGCCGTTCGGGGGGTACTCGGAGCAATCAGCCCCAGCATTTT
V: TRBV29-1; size: NA; J: TRBJ1-5; D: NA; CDR3: CSVDMGLGQPQHF; DNA: TGCAGCGTTGATATGGGGCTGGGGCAGCCCCAGCATTTT
V: TRBV6-1; size: NA; J: TRBJ1-4; D: NA; CDR3: CASSEGGTNEKLFF; DNA: TGTGCCAGCAGTGAGGGAGGGACTAATGAAAAACTGTTTTTT
V: TRBV14; size: NA; J: TRBJ1-1; D: TRBD1; CDR3: CASSVFTGGTEAFF; DNA: TGTGCCAGCAGCGTATTTACAGGGGGCACTGAAGCTTTCTTT
V: TRBV27; size: NA; J: TRBJ1-4; D: NA; CDR3: CASSLTGKASTNEKLFF; DNA: TGTGCCAGCAGTTTAACAGGGAAAGCATCAACTAATGAAAAACTGTTTTTT
V: TRBV5-3; size: NA; J: TRBJ1-5; D: TRBD1; CDR3: CARSLSPGTGSQPQHF; DNA: TGTGCCAGAAGCTTGAGTCCCGGGACAGGGTCTCAGCCCCAGCATTTT
V: TRBV7-6; size: NA; J: TRBJ2-1; D: NA; CDR3: CASSLAGGGNEQFF; DNA: TGTGCCAGCAGCTTAGCGGGAGGGGGAAATGAGCAGTTCTTC
V: TRBV18; size: NA; J: TRBJ1-2; D: TRBD1; CDR3: CASSPGDRALYGYTF; DNA: TGTGCCAGCTCACCAGGGGACAGGGCCCTCTATGGCTACACCTTC
V: TRBV10-3; size: NA; J: TRBJ2-3; D: NA; CDR3: CAIRDVGGATDTQYF; DNA: TGTGCCATCAGGGATGTGGGGGGGGCGACAGATACGCAGTATTTT
V: TRBV2; size: NA; J: TRBJ1-6; D: NA; CDR3: CASSDQGPGNRSPLHF; DNA: TGTGCCAGCAGTGATCAAGGCCCAGGGAATCGATCACCCCTCCACTTT
V: TRBV7-2; size: once; J: TRBJ2-1; D: NA; CDR3: CASSSGYYEQFF; DNA: TGTGCCAGCAGCTCAGGGTACTATGAGCAGTTCTTC
V: TRBV12-5; size: NA; J: TRBJ1-1; D: NA; CDR3: CASSREVNTEAFF; DNA: TGTGCTAGTTCCCGAGAGGTGAACACTGAAGCTTTCTTT
V: TRBV29-1; size: NA; J: TRBJ2-7; D: TRBD2; CDR3: CSVILAVGYEQYF; DNA: TGCAGCGTTATTCTAGCGGTGGGCTACGAGCAGTACTTC
V: TRBV5-1; size: NA; J: TRBJ2-5; D: TRBD2; CDR3: CASSGASGRFAQYF; DNA: TGCGCCAGCAGCGGCGCTAGCGGGAGGTTTGCCCAGTACTTC
V: TRBV7-2; size: NA; J: TRBJ2-7; D: NA; CDR3: CASSLHPQYEQYF; DNA: TGTGCCAGCAGCTTACACCCCCAGTACGAGCAGTACTTC
V: TRBV4-2; size: NA; J: TRBJ1-1; D: TRBD1; CDR3: CASSQEVDREAFF; DNA: TGTGCCAGCAGCCAAGAAGTGGACAGGGAAGCTTTCTTT
V: TRBV15; size: NA; J: TRBJ2-1; D: TRBD1; CDR3: CATSPDRGQSNEQFF; DNA: TGTGCCACCAGTCCCGACAGGGGGCAGTCTAATGAGCAGTTCTTC
V: TRBV5-6; size: NA; J: TRBJ2-7; D: TRBD1; CDR3: CASSPRDRPYEQYF; DNA: TGTGCCAGCAGCCCCCGGGACAGACCCTACGAGCAGTACTTC
V: TRBV2; size: NA; J: TRBJ1-5; D: TRBD1; CDR3: CASSEEQGASQPQHF; DNA: TGTGCCAGCAGTGAAGAACAGGGGGCGAGTCAGCCCCAGCATTTT
V: TRBV19; size: NA; J: TRBJ1-1; D: NA; CDR3: CASSIGANTEAFF; DNA: TGTGCCAGTAGTATAGGAGCGAACACTGAAGCTTTCTTT
V: TRBV11-3; size: NA; J: TRBJ2-3; D: TRBD1; CDR3: CASSLGQGSDTQYF; DNA: TGTGCCAGCAGCTTAGGACAGGGCTCAGATACGCAGTATTTT
V: TRBV27; size: once; J: TRBJ2-1; D: NA; CDR3: CASSLLWGDGNEQFF; DNA: TGTGCCAGCAGTTTATTGTGGGGGGATGGCAATGAGCAGTTCTTC
V: TRBV6-1; size: NA; J: TRBJ1-2; D: TRBD1; CDR3: CASSLQGDYGYTF; DNA: TGTGCCAGCAGTTTACAGGGGGACTATGGCTACACCTTC
V: TRBV19; size: NA; J: TRBJ1-2; D: NA; CDR3: CASSSGFNYGYTF; DNA: TGTGCCAGTAGTTCGGGGTTTAACTATGGCTACACCTTC
V: TRBV11-2; size: NA; J: TRBJ2-7; D: TRBD1; CDR3: CASSKTGVLGSYEQYF; DNA: TGTGCCAGCAGCAAAACAGGGGTTCTGGGCTCCTACGAGCAGTACTTC
V: TRBV6-4; size: NA; J: TRBJ1-1; D: TRBD1; CDR3: CASSAYRGTEAFF; DNA: TGTGCCAGCAGTGCCTACAGGGGAACTGAAGCTTTCTTT
V: TRBV28; size: once; J: TRBJ2-5; D: TRBD1; CDR3: CASSPLETGAFQETQYF; DNA: TGTGCCAGCAGCCCCCTCGAGACAGGGGCCTTCCAAGAGACCCAGTACTTC
V: TRBV21-1; size: few; J: TRBJ1-1; D: NA; CDR3: CASSKGQQNTEAFF; DNA: TGTGCCAGCAGCAAGGGGCAGCAGAACACTGAAGCTTTCTTT
V: TRBV2; size: NA; J: TRBJ2-7; D: TRBD2; CDR3: CASLAGGTYEQYF; DNA: TGTGCCAGCCTAGCGGGAGGGACCTACGAGCAGTACTTC
V: TRBV30; size: NA; J: TRBJ2-5; D: TRBD2; CDR3: CASTGLAGQETQYF; DNA: TGTGCCTCAACCGGACTAGCGGGCCAAGAGACCCAGTACTTC
V: TRBV4-2; size: NA; J: TRBJ2-3; D: TRBD1; CDR3: CASSQDGTGALGGTQYF; DNA: TGTGCCAGCAGCCAAGATGGTACAGGGGCTTTAGGGGGTACGCAGTATTTT
V: TRBV29-1; size: few; J: TRBJ2-5; D: TRBD1; CDR3: CSVGQGGETQYF; DNA: TGCAGCGTCGGACAGGGGGGAGAGACCCAGTACTTC
V: TRBV27; size: NA; J: TRBJ2-1; D: TRBD2; CDR3: CASSLSSAGGNEQFF; DNA: TGTGCCAGCAGTTTATCCTCGGCGGGAGGCAATGAGCAGTTCTTC
V: TRBV7-8; size: NA; J: TRBJ2-7; D: TRBD1; CDR3: CASSLSRGQGFHEQYF; DNA: TGTGCCAGCAGCTTATCTAGGGGACAGGGGTTCCACGAGCAGTACTTC
V: TRBV18; size: NA; J: TRBJ1-5; D: TRBD1; CDR3: CASSLGQGTRQPQHF; DNA: TGTGCCAGCTCACTGGGACAGGGGACGAGACAGCCCCAGCATTTT
V: TRBV20-1; size: NA; J: TRBJ2-7; D: NA; CDR3: CSATKQVEGVF; DNA: TGCAGTGCCACCAAACAGGTAGAAGGGGTCTTC
V: TRBV9; size: NA; J: TRBJ2-7; D: TRBD1; CDR3: CASSGGTGSIEQYF; DNA: TGTGCCAGCAGCGGGGGGACAGGGAGCATCGAGCAGTACTTC
V: TRBV19; size: NA; J: TRBJ2-2; D: TRBD2; CDR3: CASSRPSGGAKGELFF; DNA: TGTGCCAGTAGTAGGCCTAGCGGGGGGGCTAAAGGGGAGCTGTTTTTT
V: TRBV9; size: once; J: TRBJ1-1; D: NA; CDR3: CASSEGSRGQAFF; DNA: TGTGCCAGCAGCGAGGGGAGCAGGGGCCAAGCTTTCTTT
V: TRBV13; size: NA; J: TRBJ2-7; D: TRBD1; CDR3: CASSPRGQGYEQYF; DNA: TGTGCCAGCAGCCCCAGGGGACAGGGGTACGAGCAGTACTTC
V: TRBV19; size: NA; J: TRBJ1-3; D: TRBD1; CDR3: CASSITGGSGNTIYF; DNA: TGTGCCAGTAGTATTACAGGGGGCTCTGGAAACACCATATATTTT
V: TRBV6-1; size: NA; J: TRBJ2-7; D: NA; CDR3: CASSGLDRGEQYF; DNA: TGTGCCAGCAGTGGACTAGACCGGGGCGAGCAGTACTTC
V: TRBV10-3; size: NA; J: TRBJ1-3; D: NA; CDR3: CAISGGGSGNTIYF; DNA: TGTGCCATCAGTGGCGGAGGCTCTGGAAACACCATATATTTT
V: TRBV6-1; size: NA; J: TRBJ2-3; D: NA; CDR3: CASSRVDTQYF; DNA: TGTGCCAGCAGCCGTGTTGATACGCAGTATTTT
V: TRBV5-1; size: NA; J: TRBJ2-3; D: TRBD2; CDR3: CASSLVASGMGGDTQYF; DNA: TGCGCCAGCAGCTTGGTGGCTAGCGGTATGGGAGGAGATACGCAGTATTTT
V: TRBV6-5; size: NA; J: TRBJ2-7; D: NA; CDR3: CASSYSQGSYEQYF; DNA: TGTGCCAGCAGTTACTCCCAGGGCTCCTACGAGCAGTACTTC
V: TRBV13; size: NA; J: TRBJ2-2; D: NA; CDR3: CASSQPGTLRELFF; DNA: TGTGCCAGCAGCCAACCAGGGACTTTACGGGAGCTGTTTTTT
V: TRBV28; size: few; J: TRBJ2-3; D: NA; CDR3: CASSFQGRVSTDTQYF; DNA: TGTGCCAGCAGTTTCCAGGGAAGGGTCAGCACAGATACGCAGTATTTT
V: TRBV29-1; size: once; J: TRBJ2-2; D: NA; CDR3: CSVSGEGTGELFF; DNA: TGCAGCGTTTCAGGGGAGGGGACCGGGGAGCTGTTTTTT
V: TRBV27; size: NA; J: TRBJ1-6; D: NA; CDR3: CASSVTGRSSPLHF; DNA: TGTGCCAGCAGTGTGACAGGCAGGTCTTCACCCCTCCACTTT
V: TRBV27; size: NA; J: TRBJ2-7; D: TRBD2; CDR3: CASRPTSGNYEQYF; DNA: TGTGCCAGCCGACCGACTAGCGGGAACTACGAGCAGTACTTC
V: TRBV28; size: NA; J: TRBJ2-1; D: TRBD1; CDR3: CASIRDRVNNEQFF; DNA: TGTGCCAGCATCCGGGACAGGGTTAACAATGAGCAGTTCTTC
V: TRBV6-5; size: NA; J: TRBJ2-3; D: TRBD1; CDR3: CASRVGQGSTDTQYF; DNA: TGTGCCAGCAGGGTCGGACAGGGGAGCACAGATACGCAGTATTTT
V: TRBV28; size: few; J: TRBJ1-5; D: TRBD1; CDR3: CASSTTGAGNQPQHF; DNA: TGTGCCAGCAGTACCACAGGGGCGGGCAATCAGCCCCAGCATTTT
V: TRBV9; size: NA; J: TRBJ1-2; D: NA; CDR3: CASSVEGHLGYTF; DNA: TGTGCCAGCAGCGTAGAAGGACACCTTGGCTACACCTTC
V: TRBV25-1; size: NA; J: TRBJ2-5; D: NA; CDR3: CASRQGETQYF; DNA: TGTGCCAGCAGACAGGGTGAGACCCAGTACTTC
V: TRBV4-1; size: NA; J: TRBJ1-5; D: NA; CDR3: CASSQDIGGADNQPQHF; DNA: TGCGCCAGCAGCCAAGATATTGGGGGCGCGGACAATCAGCCCCAGCATTTT
V: TRBV4-2; size: NA; J: TRBJ1-1; D: NA; CDR3: CASSQDPGRWNTEAFF; DNA: TGTGCCAGCAGCCAAGATCCCGGCAGGTGGAACACTGAAGCTTTCTTT
V: TRBV14; size: NA; J: TRBJ1-2; D: TRBD1; CDR3: CASSQPDRDYGYTF; DNA: TGTGCCAGCAGCCAACCGGACAGGGACTATGGCTACACCTTC